This section outlines one T cell receptor (beta chain) sequence together with its context. What it recognizes is unknown. Time point denoted: late sampling 161 to 241 days after vaccination in a few convalescent patients. Treatment in this sample: roughly ten-day PBMC culture with coronavirus spike peptide pools or control peptides (ViraFEST assay). Per-well cultures of two million PBMCs received roughly 9.3 IU/ml IL-2 and approximately 9.1 ug/ml peptide pools. Researchers grew the cells for 9 to 11 days and then pulled out CD4+ T cells by negative selection. The Oncomine TCR Beta short-read assay was applied to DNA of cultured CD4+ T cells. Each CDR3 protein is one row after TCRdb ran MiXCR on the PCR reads. The sample comprises about 22,000 distinct CDR3 sequences, around 37% of which are singletons, and 8.6% rests with the top ten. The data are from a study of vaccination and CD4 T cells after COVID-19. In the study overall: Controls had a CEFX pool, an HIV-1 Nef pool, or no peptide added.

The V and J ends lost 0 bases and 0 bases respectively, with 12 bases between them. CDR1 is DFQATT, CDR2 SNEGSKA, per germline (reference sequence). CDR3 size: 15 residues. General study findings and limits: Researchers report that 304 of 307 vaccine-specific clones in convalescent patients proved spike mono-reactive.

The rearrangement links TRBV20-1 to TRBJ2-7; D may be TRBD1 (5 bases). The source is a human donor who had recovered from COVID-19. This specimen was CD4+ T cells from blood, cultured in vitro, taken about 7 months after SARS-CoV-2 vaccination. In DNA form, the CDR3 reads TGCAGTGCTAGAGATTTGGGCAGGGCCTCCTACGAGCAGTACTTC. Its protein product is CSARDLGRASYEQYF.